This T cell receptor beta chain was identified during a study of shared clonotypes between healthy human individuals. Study background: The donor pool was made up of two women and three men aged 18 to 49.

Germline V gives CDR1 LNHDA, CDR2 SQIVND (reference sequence). The ends lost 5 bases at V and 8 bases at J; junction bases unmatched: 6. The length of the CDR3 is 14 residues. Data came from immunoSEQ multiplex PCR; TCRdb stores just in-frame clones and leaves some out. The table has 2 million to 2.5 million clones, approximately 95% seen once. The sample was naive CD4+ T cells sorted from blood. Subset described: CD45RA+ positively selected. The rearrangement links TRBV19 to TRBJ2-3, with 11 bases aligning to TRBD2. This TCR was recovered from a man younger than 35 in good health. CDR3 loop: CASSLGGLAVTQYF. CDR3 in DNA: TGTGCCAGTAGTCTGGGGGGACTAGCGGTTACGCAGTATTTT.